The 7 T cell receptor beta chains below all came from one sample that was sequenced in a study of T cell repertoires in cytomegalovirus infection (dated 2019 in TCRdb). Instrument used: Illumina HiSeq 1500. TCRdb's own reprocessing of the public reads used fastp at Q25 and MiXCR and kept productive beta chains. Each CDR3 protein appears once, grouped with its most common genes and DNA. Across this sample there are some 600,000 distinct CDR3 sequences, with approximately 24% seen only once. The ten largest account for approximately 8% of the sample. The specimen sequenced was CD8+ T cells from PBMCs. The origin of the receptors is a human donor in good health (CMV status not recorded). Some clones in this sample may be carry-over from other donors' samples.

This clonotype came up many times. V is TRBV7-3 and J is TRBJ2-5; 13 nucleotides line up with TRBD2. The CDR3 is 16 amino acids. V lost 4 bases, J lost 2 bases, and 4 bases stayed unmatched. The V gene's germline CDR1 is SGHTA and CDR2 FQGTGA. CDR3 sequence (DNA): TGTGCCAGCAGCTCCGGGACTAGCGGGGTGCAAGAGACCCAGTACTTC. Its translation is CASSSGTSGVQETQYF. The full variable domain, with the rest looked up from reference TRBV7-3 and TRBJ2-5, is GAGVSQTPSNKVTEKGKYVELRCDPISGHTALYWYRQSLGQGPEFLIYFQGTGAADDSGLPNDRFFAVRPEGSVSTLKIQRTERGDSAVYLCASSSGTSGVQETQYFGPGTRLLVL.

The V call is TRBV10-3, the J call TRBJ1-6; weak D call: TRBD1 (5 bases). The CDR3 is 17 amino acids. Deletions cut 0 bases from V and 0 bases from J, with 9 bases between. CDR1 is ENHRY and CDR2 is SYGVKD in the germline V gene. The CDR3 sequence is CAISESGHISYNSPLHF. For the CDR3, the DNA is TGTGCCATCAGTGAGTCAGGACACATCTCCTATAATTCACCCCTCCACTTT.

The table lists this clonotype with many counts. The gene calls are TRBV28 and TRBJ2-7; possible D gene TRBD1, 6 bases. The V gene's germline CDR1 is MDHEN and CDR2 SYDVKM. V lost 3 bases, J lost 2 bases, and 14 bases lay in between. This CDR3 spans 15 amino acids. The chain's CDR3 is CASSFEAGVAYEQYV. The CDR3 DNA follows: TGTGCCAGCAGTTTTGAGGCAGGGGTGGCCTACGAGCAGTACGTC.

V and J are TRBV24-1 and TRBJ1-1; no clear D. This CDR3 region has 12 residues. The germline gives CDR1 KGHDR, CDR2 SFDVKD. V shed 3 bases and J shed 11 bases, with 12 bases lying between them. This chain's CDR3 is CATSDGSRGAFF. The CDR3 bases are TGTGCCACCAGTGATGGGAGTCGTGGGGCTTTCTTT.

The gene calls are TRBV5-6 and TRBJ2-7; TRBD1 might be the D (6 bases). V shed 4 bases and J shed 1 base, with 12 bases lying between them. Germline CDR1 and CDR2: SGHDT and YYEEEE. This CDR3 has 14 amino acids. In nucleotides, the CDR3 is TGTGCCAGCAGCGCGGACAGCCCATCCTACGAGCAGTACTTC. Encoded protein: CASSADSPSYEQYF. The full variable domain, its missing parts supplied by reference TRBV5-6 and TRBJ2-7, is DAGVTQSPTHLIKTRGQQVTLRCSPKSGHDTVSWYQQALGQGPQFIFQYYEEEERQRGNFPDRFSGHQFPNYSSELNVNALLLGDSALYLCASSADSPSYEQYFGPGTRLTVT.

This clonotype was detected a few times. The CDR3 nucleotides are TGTGCCAGTAGTAACGAGGAAGACGACCCCTATAATTCACCCCTCCACTTT. Protein: CASSNEEDDPYNSPLHF. The chain uses TRBV19 and TRBJ1-6; D remains unclear. Germline V lookup: CDR1 LNHDA, CDR2 SQIVND (reference sequence). CDR3 length equals 17 residues. With 4 bases removed from V and 2 bases from J, the gap between germline ends came to 15 bases.

Concerning this clonotype itself: This CDR3 is missing its conserved last phenylalanine or tryptophan, likely due to a read error. The J gene is TRBJ2-2, the V gene TRBV2; 11 bases agree with TRBD2. The CDR3 runs to 18 residues. From germline, CDR1 is SNHLY and CDR2 FYNNEI. V shed 5 bases and J 0 bases; nucleotides not matched to a gene: 8. In DNA form, the CDR3 reads TGTGCCAGCAGTAATGAACTAGCGGGGGTTCCGAACACCGGGGAGCTGTTTTCT. This sequence encodes CASSNELAGVPNTGELFS.